This T cell receptor beta chain was sequenced for a study of CD8+CD57+ T cells in acquired aplastic anemia. Study at large: Sorted CD4+ plus CD8+ cells gave DNA averaging around 3 ug. CD4+ cells from healthy donors averaged about 10.8 million reads. General observations from the study: Sharing between patients and controls was observed for twenty-nine CD8+ CDR3 sequences. Patients and controls had CD8+ Simpson's diversity values that were not significantly distinct.

TCR beta VDJ combinations and CDR3 sequences were profiled from genomic DNA. TCRdb reprocessed the reads with MiXCR, giving one entry per CDR3 protein. The sample yields some 200,000 distinct CDR3 sequences, approximately 35% seen once. CDR3 length: 15 amino acids. Per the germline V gene, CDR1 is DFQATT and CDR2 is SNEGSKA (reference sequence). As regards this clonotype: Its matching antigen is unknown. A much bigger clone sits one base away, suggesting this may be a read error.

Sequenced material: sorted CD4+, CD8+, or CD8+CD57+ T cells (not recorded which) from PBMCs. The TCR sequence derives from a human donor in good health, serving as a control. The chain links TRBV20-1 to TRBJ1-4, with 9 positions matching TRBD1. The CDR3 DNA reads TGCAGTGCTAGGGATTCCGGGACAGGGAATGAAAAACTGTCTTTT. As protein: CSARDSGTGNEKLSF.